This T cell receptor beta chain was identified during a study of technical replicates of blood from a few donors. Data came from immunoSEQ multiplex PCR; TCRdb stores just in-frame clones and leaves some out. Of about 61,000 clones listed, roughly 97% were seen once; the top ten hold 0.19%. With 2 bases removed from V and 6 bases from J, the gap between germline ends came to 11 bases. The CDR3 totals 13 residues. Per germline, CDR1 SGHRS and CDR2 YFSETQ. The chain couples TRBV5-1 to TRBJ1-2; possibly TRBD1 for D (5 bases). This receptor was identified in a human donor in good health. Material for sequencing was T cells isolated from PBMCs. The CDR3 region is CASSFGGSDGYTF. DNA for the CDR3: TGCGCCAGCAGCTTTGGGGGGAGTGATGGCTACACCTTC.